These 26 T cell receptor beta chains share one sample of origin, sequenced in a study of shared clonotypes between healthy human individuals. Sequenced by immunoSEQ multiplex PCR; TCRdb stores in-frame clones only, minus some. The top ten clones hold about 1.5% of a sample with approximately 940,000 clones, around 80% of them seen once. The material sequenced was memory CD4+ T cells sorted from blood. Noted subset: CD45RA-negative fraction. The receptor set was obtained from a young man in good health.

This clone has more than one count but fewer than ten. Other DNA variants within this sample encode the same CDR3. V gene TRBV6-1 combines with J gene TRBJ1-1; D gene ambiguous. Germline-derived CDR1 and CDR2 are MNHNS and SASEGT. Trimming took off 3 bases at V and 0 bases at J, with 8 bases between the two ends. CDR3 length: 14 amino acids. The CDR3 loop is CASSDDGLNTEAFF. The CDR3 region has the DNA TGTGCCAGCAGTGACGACGGACTGAACACTGAAGCTTTCTTT.

The chain combines TRBV19 with TRBJ1-5; 11 bases are a match to TRBD1. Looked up from germline, CDR1 is LNHDA and CDR2 is SQIVND (reference sequence). The CDR3 runs to 20 residues. V shed 4 bases and J 0 bases; nucleotides not matched to a gene: 14. The CDR3 nucleotides are TGTGCCAGTAGTACCCCCCCGAGGACAGGGGGCCTCTATAGCAATCAGCCCCAGCATTTT. It encodes CASSTPPRTGGLYSNQPQHF.

The sample holds one count of this clone. This same CDR3 is encoded by further DNA sequences in the sample. The V call is TRBV9, the J call TRBJ2-5, with TRBD2 matching 13 bases. The CDR3 covers 16 residues. Trimming cost V 0 bases and J 5 bases; bases outside gene matches: 4. The germline gives CDR1 SGDLS, CDR2 YYNGEE. The CDR3 region has the DNA TGTGCCAGCAGCGTAGGGGGACTAGCGGGACGCGAGACCCAGTACTTC. Its protein product is CASSVGGLAGRETQYF. Full variable domain (remainder filled in from reference TRBV9 and TRBJ2-5): DSGVTQTPKHLITATGQRVTLRCSPRSGDLSVYWYQQSLDQGLQFLIQYYNGEERAKGNILERFSAQQFPDLHSELNLSSLELGDSALYFCASSVGGLAGRETQYFGPGTRLLVL.

J is TRBJ2-7 and V is TRBV9; 7 bases match TRBD1. CDR1 and CDR2 from the germline V gene are SGDLS and YYNGEE. Trimming removed 0 bases from V and 3 bases from J; junction bases left unmatched: 6. The CDR3 is made up of 15 amino acids. DNA of the CDR3: TGTGCCAGCAGCGTAGGTAGACAGGGCCACTACGAGCAGTACTTC. This encodes CASSVGRQGHYEQYF. Complete variable domain (other parts from reference TRBV9 and TRBJ2-7): DSGVTQTPKHLITATGQRVTLRCSPRSGDLSVYWYQQSLDQGLQFLIQYYNGEERAKGNILERFSAQQFPDLHSELNLSSLELGDSALYFCASSVGRQGHYEQYFGPGTRLTVT.

V is TRBV7-2 and J is TRBJ2-2; D is unclear. CDR1 is SGHTA and CDR2 is FQGNSA in the germline V gene. The CDR3 has 15 amino acids. V was cut by 2 bases and J by 3 bases, with 10 bases left in between. CDR3 sequence reads: CASSLSGLDTGELFF. CDR3 in DNA: TGTGCCAGCAGCTTATCTGGGTTGGACACCGGGGAGCTGTTTTTT.

This chain uses TRBV9 with TRBJ2-5, with unresolved D. The CDR3 has 14 amino acids. Between the trimmed V and J ends, which lost 0 bases and 5 bases, there was a span of 11 bases. Germline V gene lookup returns CDR1 SGDLS and CDR2 YYNGEE. CDR3 protein: CASSVATNVETQYF. In DNA, the CDR3 is TGTGCCAGCAGCGTAGCTACGAACGTCGAGACCCAGTACTTC.

This clone appeared many times. This chain links TRBV5-1 with TRBJ2-1; TRBD2 aligns across 13 bases. This CDR3 is built from 15 residues. J was trimmed by 9 bases and V by 4 bases; bases with no gene match: 7. Germline CDR1 and CDR2: SGHRS and YFSETQ. Here the CDR3 reads CASSREGLAGTEQFF. CDR3 DNA sequence: TGCGCCAGCAGCCGGGAGGGACTAGCGGGAACTGAGCAGTTCTTC.

This clone was recorded only once. The chain uses TRBV5-6 and TRBJ1-1; D not resolved. Between the trimmed V and J ends, which lost 0 bases and 4 bases, there was a span of 7 bases. The germline gives CDR1 SGHDT, CDR2 YYEEEE. The CDR3 has 13 amino acids. The CDR3 reads CASSLGQVTEAFF. The CDR3 DNA follows: TGTGCCAGCAGCTTGGGTCAGGTCACTGAAGCTTTCTTT. Full variable domain (rest looked up from reference TRBV5-6 and TRBJ1-1): DAGVTQSPTHLIKTRGQQVTLRCSPKSGHDTVSWYQQALGQGPQFIFQYYEEEERQRGNFPDRFSGHQFPNYSSELNVNALLLGDSALYLCASSLGQVTEAFFGQGTRLTVV.

The chain carries TRBV5-1 and TRBJ2-1, with 8 bases that match TRBD2. The CDR3 runs to 15 residues. The germline V gene encodes CDR1 SGHRS and CDR2 YFSETQ. J lost 10 bases, V lost 2 bases, and 11 bases had no gene match. The CDR3 DNA sequence: TGCGCCAGCAGCTTCACCGGGACTAGGCCCGAGGAGCAGTTCTTC. Residues: CASSFTGTRPEEQFF.

About this clone: In the same sample, other DNA sequences code for this CDR3. This CDR3 reads CASSLDGGTGNTIYF. CDR3 nucleotides: TGCGCCAGCAGCTTGGATGGAGGGACTGGAAACACCATATATTTT. The chain joins TRBV5-1 to TRBJ1-3; the D is unclear. The germline V gene has CDR1 SGHRS and CDR2 YFSETQ. The CDR3 spans 15 residues. With 0 bases removed from V and 2 bases from J, the gap between germline ends came to 9 bases.

This clone appeared a few times. The chain links TRBV7-2 to TRBJ1-4; no clear D. The CDR3 has 13 amino acids. V was shortened by 2 bases and J by 8 bases, with 9 bases between the two germline ends. The V gene's germline CDR1 is SGHTA and CDR2 FQGNSA. CDR3 protein: CASSLLHREKLFF. CDR3 DNA sequence: TGTGCCAGCAGCTTACTTCACAGAGAAAAACTGTTTTTT.

This clone turned up a few times. Given a much more abundant clone one base away, this may be a read error. The chain recombines TRBV7-2 with TRBJ1-5; the D is unclear. Germline values: CDR1 SGHTA, CDR2 FQGNSA. The CDR3 consists of 13 residues. With 3 bases removed from V and 2 bases from J, the gap between germline ends came to 5 bases. The CDR3 loop reads CASSFEGNQPQHF. The CDR3 DNA reads as TGTGCCAGCAGCTTCGAGGGCAATCAGCCCCAGCATTTT.

This chain connects TRBV6-6 to TRBJ2-7, with D possibly being TRBD2 (7 bases). The germline V gene encodes CDR1 MNHNY and CDR2 SVGAGI (reference sequence). V lost 6 bases and J lost 5, with 20 bases in between. The length of the CDR3 is 15 residues. Here the CDR3 reads CASSQWGGSMNEQYF. CDR3 nucleotides: TGTGCCAGCAGCCAATGGGGGGGCTCCATGAACGAGCAGTACTTC.

The table lists this clone with many counts. The chain is built from TRBV5-1 and TRBJ2-3, with 13 nucleotides matching TRBD2. CDR3 length: 16 amino acids. CDR1 and CDR2 from the germline V gene are SGHRS and YFSETQ. With 4 bases clipped from V and 6 bases from J, the junction kept 8 bases outside the gene matches. CDR3 loop: CASSVTSGGFLDTQYF. DNA of the CDR3: TGCGCCAGCAGCGTGACTAGCGGGGGGTTCTTGGATACGCAGTATTTT. Drawing the rest from reference TRBV5-1 and TRBJ2-3, the complete variable domain is KAGVTQTPRYLIKTRGQQVTLSCSPISGHRSVSWYQQTPGQGLQFLFEYFSETQRNKGNFPGRFSGRQFSNSRSEMNVSTLELGDSALYLCASSVTSGGFLDTQYFGPGTRLTVL.

The gene calls are TRBV5-6 and TRBJ2-2; D is ambiguous. This CDR3 is 12 amino acids long. The V gene's germline CDR1 is SGHDT and CDR2 YYEEEE. Trimming cost V 0 bases and J 6 bases, with 3 bases left between them. In DNA form, the CDR3 reads TGTGCCAGCAGCTTGGCCTCCGGGGAGCTGTTTTTT. The encoded protein is CASSLASGELFF.

This chain links TRBV11-3 with TRBJ1-1; 8 bases map to TRBD1. Germline V CDR1 and CDR2: SGHNT, YENEEA. The CDR3 is made up of 15 amino acids. V lost 4 bases and J lost 1; bases outside the gene matches: 5. CDR3 region: CASSSSGTGNTEAFF. CDR3 DNA sequence: TGTGCCAGCAGCTCCTCCGGGACAGGGAACACTGAAGCTTTCTTT.

This chain connects TRBV6-5 to TRBJ1-4; D is possibly TRBD1 (6 bases). The CDR3 has 14 residues. Trimming left V 4 bases short and J 4 bases short, with 10 bases between. In germline, CDR1 is MNHEY, CDR2 SVGAGI. The chain's CDR3 is CASSSGGSNEKLFF. In nucleotides, the CDR3 is TGTGCCAGCAGTTCCGGGGGCAGTAATGAAAAACTGTTTTTT.

J is TRBJ2-1 and V is TRBV11-3; D might be TRBD2 (5 bases). There are 16 residues in the CDR3. Germline CDR1 SGHNT, CDR2 YENEEA. Trimming pared 1 base from V and 3 bases from J, leaving 13 bases between. Here the CDR3 DNA reads TGTGCCAGCAGCTTAGGTTCTAGCCCGGACTACAATGAGCAGTTCTTC. It specifies CASSLGSSPDYNEQFF.

This clone showed up just once. The CDR3 region has the DNA TGTGCCAGCAGCTTACAAGGGTCGGAGACCCAGTACTTC. Its translation is CASSLQGSETQYF. The V call is TRBV7-6, the J call TRBJ2-5; D remains unclear. The CDR3 totals 13 residues. Germline loops: CDR1 SGHVS, CDR2 FNYEAQ. Between the trimmed V and J ends, which lost 2 bases and 5 bases, there was a span of 9 bases.

Note on this clone: Mismatch with germline at one junction end may stem from a read error. The chain combines TRBV10-3 with TRBJ1-2, with 10 bases matching TRBD1. This CDR3 comprises 14 residues. Germline V lookup: CDR1 ENHRY, CDR2 SYGVKD. Here the CDR3 DNA reads TGTGCCACGGCAGCCGGGACAGGGGACTATGGCCACACCTTC. The encoded protein is CATAAGTGDYGHTF.

There are a few counts of this clone. The genes are TRBV27 and TRBJ1-5; a possible D gene is TRBD1 (5 bases). The CDR3 covers 14 residues. The V and J ends lost 1 base and 4 bases respectively, with 8 bases between them. Per the germline V gene, CDR1 is MNHEY and CDR2 is SMNVEV (reference sequence). The CDR3 region has the DNA TGTGCCAGCAGTTTATATGGACAAAATCAGCCCCAGCATTTT. This codes for CASSLYGQNQPQHF.

CDR3 in amino acids: CSVGGSRGSQYF. The CDR3 nucleotides read TGCAGCGTGGGGGGGTCCCGAGGCTCGCAGTACTTC. The chain links TRBV29-1 to TRBJ2-7; TRBD2 matches at 7 bases. Losses at the gene ends were 6 bases for V and 9 bases for J; bases not matched to a gene: 11. CDR3 length: 12 amino acids. The germline V gene encodes CDR1 SQVTM and CDR2 ANQGSEA.

The chain recombines TRBV2 with TRBJ1-4; D gene unclear. Germline CDR1 SNHLY, CDR2 FYNNEI. V was pared by 2 bases and J by 7 bases, with 5 bases between. The length of the CDR3 is 12 residues. CDR3 sequence: CASSEIVEKLFF. DNA for the CDR3: TGTGCCAGCAGTGAAATTGTTGAAAAACTGTTTTTT.

V is TRBV28 and J is TRBJ1-2, with TRBD1 matching 8 bases. The V segment lost 6 bases and the J segment 4 bases; nucleotides outside the gene matches: 7. Germline V lookup: CDR1 MDHEN, CDR2 SYDVKM. CDR3 size: 14 residues. The CDR3 DNA sequence: TGTGCCAGCAGCCTGGACAGGGATGGCTATGGCTACACCTTC. This sequence encodes CASSLDRDGYGYTF.

The chain is built from TRBV5-1 and TRBJ1-3; D not resolved. V lost 0 bases, J lost 0 bases, and 4 bases lay in between. This CDR3 is 14 amino acids long. Germline V gives CDR1 SGHRS, CDR2 YFSETQ. CDR3 nucleotides: TGCGCCAGCAGCTTGGCCGACTCTGGAAACACCATATATTTT. Protein: CASSLADSGNTIYF.

The V call is TRBV5-6, the J call TRBJ1-1, with D perhaps TRBD1 (5 bases). This CDR3 region has 13 residues. V was cut by 4 bases and J by 4 bases, with 11 bases left in between. Looked up from germline, CDR1 is SGHDT and CDR2 is YYEEEE. The CDR3 DNA sequence: TGTGCCAGCAGCACGGTGGGGGGCACTGAAGCTTTCTTT. Protein: CASSTVGGTEAFF.